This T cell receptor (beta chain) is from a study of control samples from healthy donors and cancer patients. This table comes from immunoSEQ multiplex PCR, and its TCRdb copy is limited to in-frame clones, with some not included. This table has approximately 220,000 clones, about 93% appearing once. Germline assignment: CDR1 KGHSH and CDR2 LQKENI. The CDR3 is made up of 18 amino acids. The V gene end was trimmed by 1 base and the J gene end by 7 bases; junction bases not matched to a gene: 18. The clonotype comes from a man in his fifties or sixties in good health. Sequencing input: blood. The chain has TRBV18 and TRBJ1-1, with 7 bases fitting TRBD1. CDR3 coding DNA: TGTGCCAGCTCACCACAAGCGCAGGGGGGACCCACCAGCCGTGAAGCTTTCTTT. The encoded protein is CASSPQAQGGPTSREAFF.